These 18 T cell receptor beta chains share one sample of origin, sequenced in a study of control samples from healthy donors and cancer patients. Profiled with immunoSEQ multiplex PCR; TCRdb holds only in-frame clones, not every one. Of nearly 35,000 clones listed, under 95% were seen once; the top ten hold approximately 1.7%. Sequences were obtained from PBMCs. All receptors come from a middle-aged man with colorectal cancer.

The chain recombines TRBV2 with TRBJ2-7, with D possibly TRBD1 on 5 matching bases. Germline CDR1 is SNHLY and CDR2 is FYNNEI. The CDR3 length is 14 residues. V was clipped by 2 bases and J by 3 bases, with 11 bases between them. CDR3 nucleotide sequence: TGTGCCAGCAGTGAAAGTAGGGGTCACTACGAGCAGTACTTC. This sequence encodes CASSESRGHYEQYF.

In nucleotides, the CDR3 is TGCAGCGTTCTTATCGTGCTTAATGAAGCTTTCTTT. It is translated as CSVLIVLNEAFF. The rearrangement links TRBV29-1 to TRBJ1-1; D gene uncertain. Germline values: CDR1 SQVTM, CDR2 ANQGSEA. Trimming pared 5 bases from V and 7 bases from J, leaving 14 bases between. This CDR3 is 12 amino acids long.

The J gene is TRBJ2-1, the V gene TRBV27; 7 positions match TRBD2. CDR1 and CDR2 from the germline V gene are MNHEY and SMNVEV (reference sequence). CDR3 length: 15 amino acids. V lost 5 bases and J lost 5; bases outside the gene matches: 9. CDR3 sequence (DNA): TGTGCCAGCAGTGGGGGGGATTCCTACCACAATGAGCAGTTCTTC. Its protein is CASSGGDSYHNEQFF.

The chain joins TRBV3-1 (or the pseudogene TRBV3-2) to TRBJ2-3; D is uncertain. With 4 bases removed from V and 1 base from J, the gap between germline ends came to 6 bases. The germline V gene has CDR1 LGHDT and CDR2 YNNKEL (reference sequence). This CDR3 region has 13 residues. In DNA, the CDR3 is TGTGCCAGCAGCCGACGGGGCACAGATACGCAGTATTTT. Its translation: CASSRRGTDTQYF.

The chain has TRBV5-1 and TRBJ1-1, with D unclear. The germline V gene has CDR1 SGHRS and CDR2 YFSETQ. The CDR3 covers 14 residues. V lost 1 base, J lost 0 bases, and 7 bases lay in between. The CDR3 DNA is TGCGCCAGCAGCTTGACAGTTATGAACACTGAAGCTTTCTTT. It encodes CASSLTVMNTEAFF.

V usage is TRBV6-6 and J usage is TRBJ2-7; 8 nucleotides match TRBD1. Germline V gene data show CDR1 as MNHNY and CDR2 as SVGAGI (reference sequence). The CDR3 loop spans 15 amino acids. V lost 2 bases, J lost 5 bases, and 8 bases stayed unmatched. The CDR3 sequence: CASSYGRTGPDEQYF. The DNA for the CDR3 is TGTGCCAGCAGTTACGGCCGGACAGGGCCGGACGAGCAGTACTTC.

This rearrangement joins TRBV19 to TRBJ1-6; weak D call: TRBD1 (5 bases). CDR1 is LNHDA and CDR2 is SQIVND in the germline V gene (reference sequence). This CDR3 is 14 amino acids long. Trimming left V 3 bases short and J 10 bases short, with 13 bases between. The CDR3 DNA reads as TGTGCCAGTAGTATTCTTGAAAAGGGGTCACCCCTCCACTTT. The encoded protein is CASSILEKGSPLHF.

V and J are TRBV7-2 and TRBJ2-2; unclear D gene. Germline V lookup: CDR1 SGHTA, CDR2 FQGNSA. This CDR3 region has 14 residues. Trimming removed 1 base at V and 0 bases at J, with 3 bases between. CDR3 sequence (DNA): TGTGCCAGCAGCTTAGTGCCGAACACCGGGGAGCTGTTTTTT. Protein sequence: CASSLVPNTGELFF.

The CDR3 loop reads CASSQDLAGATDTQYF. The DNA for the CDR3 is TGTGCCAGCAGCCAAGACCTAGCGGGGGCCACAGATACGCAGTATTTT. V and J are TRBV3-1 (or the pseudogene TRBV3-2) and TRBJ2-3, with 10 bases fitting TRBD2. The length of the CDR3 is 16 residues. J lost 2 bases, V lost 0 bases, and 2 bases had no gene match. Germline lookup yields CDR1 LGHDT and CDR2 YNNKEL (reference sequence).

This sequence joins TRBV7-2 and TRBJ1-3; 9 bases line up with TRBD1. There are 19 residues in the CDR3. The germline V gene encodes CDR1 SGHTA and CDR2 FQGNSA. V lost 5 bases, J lost 0 bases, and 14 bases stayed unmatched. CDR3 in DNA: TGTGCCAGCAGCCAACAGCCGGGACAGGGACGATACTCTGGAAACACCATATATTTT. Protein sequence: CASSQQPGQGRYSGNTIYF. The complete variable domain, with remaining parts taken from reference TRBV7-2 and TRBJ1-3, reads GAGVSQSPSNKVTEKGKDVELRCDPISGHTALYWYRQSLGQGLEFLIYFQGNSAPDKSGLPSDRFSAERTGGSVSTLTIQRTQQEDSAVYLCASSQQPGQGRYSGNTIYFGEGSWLTVV.

The chain carries TRBV5-1 and TRBJ2-3; TRBD2 aligns across 9 bases. Per the germline V gene, CDR1 is SGHRS and CDR2 is YFSETQ. V was clipped by 7 bases and J by 4 bases; unmatched bases: 10. The CDR3 is 15 residues long. Here the CDR3 DNA reads TGCGCCAGCTCCCCCCCTGTAGCGGGGGCAGATACGCAGTATTTT. Encoded protein: CASSPPVAGADTQYF. Based on the CDR3 plus reference TRBV5-1 and TRBJ2-3, the full variable domain is KAGVTQTPRYLIKTRGQQVTLSCSPISGHRSVSWYQQTPGQGLQFLFEYFSETQRNKGNFPGRFSGRQFSNSRSEMNVSTLELGDSALYLCASSPPVAGADTQYFGPGTRLTVL.

This CDR3 is CASSPGGGGYNEQFF. CDR3 nucleotides: TGCGCCAGCAGCCCCGGGGGGGGCGGGTACAATGAGCAGTTCTTC. V is TRBV5-1 and J is TRBJ2-1; 8 nucleotides agree with TRBD2. Germline CDR1 SGHRS, CDR2 YFSETQ. The length of the CDR3 is 15 residues. Trimming at V came to 4 bases and at J to 4 bases, leaving 7 bases not matched to a gene.

Of note for this clone: Sequence at one end of the junction differs from germline and may be a read error. This chain connects TRBV5-6 to TRBJ1-2; tentatively, D is TRBD1 (6 bases). This CDR3 contains 16 residues. Germline CDR1 and CDR2: SGHDT and YYEEEE. In DNA, the CDR3 is TGTGCCAGCAGGTTGGGAAGGACAGCGACTAACTATGGCTACACCTTC. It encodes CASRLGRTATNYGYTF.

The chain links TRBV9 to TRBJ1-2; D not certain. The CDR3 runs to 15 residues. V was pared by 2 bases and J by 2 bases, with 13 bases between. The germline CDR1 and CDR2 sequences are SGDLS and YYNGEE. The CDR3 DNA is TGTGCCAGCAGCGTGGACGGAAAGCTAAACTATGGCTACACCTTC. Its protein product is CASSVDGKLNYGYTF.

This clone was observed once. The chain uses TRBV5-4 and TRBJ2-2, with 7 positions matching TRBD1. This CDR3 comprises 16 residues. CDR1 is SGHNT, CDR2 YYREEE, per germline (reference sequence). Losses at the gene ends were 4 bases for V and 1 base for J; bases not matched to a gene: 7. The CDR3 spells CASSLPGTENTGELFF. The CDR3 nucleotides read TGTGCCAGCAGCCTTCCCGGGACAGAGAACACCGGGGAGCTGTTTTTT.

This sequence joins TRBV18 and TRBJ1-1; D call uncertain. The CDR3 consists of 12 residues. The germline V and J ends were trimmed by 3 bases and 8 bases, with 10 bases remaining between them. Germline CDR1 reads KGHSH; CDR2 reads LQKENI. CDR3 in amino acids: CASSPGRMEAFF. The CDR3 nucleotides are TGTGCCAGCTCACCCGGGCGGATGGAAGCTTTCTTT.

This clone was counted a single time. J is TRBJ1-3 and V is TRBV4-3, with 7 bases matching TRBD1. Trimming at V came to 2 bases and at J to 14 bases, leaving 6 bases not matched to a gene. Germline V CDR1 and CDR2: LGHNA, YSLEER. The CDR3 is made up of 12 amino acids. The CDR3 nucleotides read TGCGCCAGCAGCCAAAAACAGGGGAATCTATATTTT. It is translated as CASSQKQGNLYF.

The V call is TRBV9, the J call TRBJ2-1, with 10 nucleotides matching TRBD1. Per the germline V gene, CDR1 is SGDLS and CDR2 is YYNGEE. The CDR3 sequence is 15 residues long. V shed 3 bases, J shed 7 bases, and the junction held 7 bases outside the gene matches. The CDR3 bases are TGTGCCAGCAGCGCCCGACAGGGGGCGAGGAATGAGCAGTTCTTC. It encodes CASSARQGARNEQFF.